The 7 T cell receptor beta chains below come from one sample, sequenced in a study of shared clonotypes between healthy human individuals. The table came from immunoSEQ multiplex PCR; TCRdb's copy has only in-frame clones and leaves some out. The sample has millions of clones, roughly 92% seen once. Sequenced material: naive CD4+ T cells sorted from blood. Subset indicated: CD45RA+ positively selected. These receptors all stem from a man younger than 35 in good health.

The chain links TRBV5-4 to TRBJ2-6; D may be TRBD2 (6 bases). This CDR3 has 16 amino acids. The V end was cut by 4 bases, the J end by 2 bases, with 13 bases between. Per germline, CDR1 SGHNT and CDR2 YYREEE (reference sequence). This CDR3 reads CASSLGGDTGANVLTF. The CDR3 region has the DNA TGTGCCAGCAGCCTCGGGGGAGATACTGGGGCCAACGTCCTGACTTTC. The whole variable domain, filled in from reference TRBV5-4 and TRBJ2-6, reads ETGVTQSPTHLIKTRGQQVTLRCSSQSGHNTVSWYQQALGQGPQFIFQYYREEENGRGNFPPRFSGLQFPNYSSELNVNALELDDSALYLCASSLGGDTGANVLTFGAGSRLTVL.

The gene calls are TRBV19 and TRBJ1-3; D is unclear. V lost 5 bases, J lost 0 bases, and 11 bases lay in between. CDR1 and CDR2 from the germline V gene are LNHDA and SQIVND (reference sequence). This CDR3 has 15 amino acids. CDR3 DNA sequence: TGTGCCAGTAGTGTAACAGAAACCTCTGGAAACACCATATATTTT. Its translation: CASSVTETSGNTIYF. The full variable domain, with the rest looked up from reference TRBV19 and TRBJ1-3, is DGGITQSPKYLFRKEGQNVTLSCEQNLNHDAMYWYRQDPGQGLRLIYYSQIVNDFQKGDIAEGYSVSREKKESFPLTVTSAQKNPTAFYLCASSVTETSGNTIYFGEGSWLTVV.

The V call is TRBV29-1, the J call TRBJ2-7, with 8 bases aligning to TRBD1. The trim removed 5 bases at V and 2 bases at J, leaving 5 bases unmatched. The CDR3 spans 13 residues. Germline V CDR1 and CDR2: SQVTM, ANQGSEA. CDR3 DNA sequence: TGCAGCGTTCTCTCACAGGGGGCCTACGAGCAGTACTTC. Translated, it gives CSVLSQGAYEQYF.

The chain joins TRBV7-2 to TRBJ2-1; 14 bases line up with TRBD2. V shed 5 bases, J shed 6 bases, and the junction held 3 bases outside the gene matches. This CDR3 is built from 15 residues. Germline-derived CDR1 and CDR2 are SGHTA and FQGNSA. The CDR3 here is CASSVGLAGVNEQFF. The CDR3 region has the DNA TGTGCCAGCAGCGTGGGACTAGCGGGAGTCAATGAGCAGTTCTTC.

This chain links TRBV10-2 with TRBJ2-2; possible D gene TRBD2, 6 bases. CDR3 size: 15 residues. Trimming stripped 9 bases from V and 7 bases from J, with 21 bases between. Germline-derived CDR1 and CDR2 are WSHSY and SAAADI. The CDR3 bases are TGCGCCAGTCAAGCTAGCGACCATGATAACGGGGAGCTGTTTTTT. Translation: CASQASDHDNGELFF.

This clone was seen only once. The chain uses TRBV4-1 and TRBJ2-7, with 7 bases aligning to TRBD2. Trimming at V came to 6 bases and at J to 2 bases, leaving 13 bases not matched to a gene. The CDR3 has 16 amino acids. Germline V CDR1 and CDR2: MGHRA, YSYEKL. Written as DNA, the CDR3 is TGCGCCAGCAGGAAAGGGTTGCGGGAGCCTCCCTACGAGCAGTACTTC. It encodes CASRKGLREPPYEQYF.

The chain combines TRBV12-5 with TRBJ2-3; unclear D gene. V gave up 7 bases and J gave up 4 bases, with 6 bases separating them. CDR1 and CDR2 (germline): LGHNT, FRNRAP. CDR3 length equals 11 residues. Here the CDR3 DNA reads TGTGCTAGTGCGGGTTCAGATACGCAGTATTTT. As protein: CASAGSDTQYF. The full variable domain, with the rest looked up from reference TRBV12-5 and TRBJ2-3, is DARVTQTPRHKVTEMGQEVTMRCQPILGHNTVFWYRQTMMQGLELLAYFRNRAPLDDSGMPKDRFSAEMPDATLATLKIQPSEPRDSAVYFCASAGSDTQYFGPGTRLTVL.